This T cell receptor (beta chain) was identified in a study of cytomegalovirus exposure and HLA in healthy donors. As concerns this clone: The antigen is not known.

Donors were drawn from the 120-subject validation cohort, separate from the roughly 670-subject first cohort. The repertoire was sequenced with immunoSEQ multiplex PCR; TCRdb's copy has only in-frame clones and lacks some. Among about 98,000 clones listed, about 90% were seen once. The study's findings and limits: The classifier reportedly diagnosed cytomegalovirus status with high specificity and sensitivity. Researchers catalogued approximately 160 TCR beta chains as cytomegalovirus-associated. It was confirmed in vitro that a few of the CMV-associated chains were specific for CMV antigens.

The length of the CDR3 is 15 residues. Germline trimming cut 6 bases from V and 0 bases from J; bases unmatched to any gene: 4. Germline lookup yields CDR1 MNHEY and CDR2 SMNVEV (reference sequence). The TCR was taken from a man younger than 30 in good health and CMV-seropositive. The chain combines TRBV27 with TRBJ2-1; 8 bases align to TRBD1. Sequencing was performed on PBMCs. DNA for the CDR3: TGTGCCAGCAGCCAAGGACAGGGCTCCTACAATGAGCAGTTCTTC. Its translation is CASSQGQGSYNEQFF.